Listed below are T cell receptor beta chains from one sample, sequenced in a study of cytomegalovirus exposure and HLA in healthy donors. Sequencing was performed with immunoSEQ multiplex PCR; in TCRdb, only in-frame clones are kept and a portion is missing. The table has about 170,000 clones, around four fifths seen once. Sequencing used PBMCs. Receptors originate from a woman in her forties or fifties in good health and CMV-seropositive. Both conserved end residues are part of each CDR3. D genes are given only for firm matches. Clone sizes are given selectively: once, few, many, or a class where the clone is expanded.

J gene,D gene,clone size,V gene,CDR3 protein,CDR3 DNA
TRBJ2-7,-,-,TRBV10-3,CAISVSMTGAYEQYF,TGTGCCATCAGTGTTTCCATGACGGGAGCCTACGAGCAGTACTTC
TRBJ1-5,-,-,TRBV6-1,CASRSQTGQPQHF,TGTGCCAGCAGAAGTCAGACGGGTCAGCCCCAGCATTTT
TRBJ2-6,-,-,TRBV7-3,CASSEPGANVLTF,TGTGCCAGCAGCGAGCCTGGGGCCAACGTCCTGACTTTC
TRBJ2-5,TRBD1,-,TRBV5-1,CASSPVPGQQETQYF,TGCGCCAGCAGCCCCGTTCCGGGACAGCAAGAGACCCAGTACTTC
TRBJ1-2,-,-,TRBV6-4,CASSDGPGYGYTF,TGTGCCAGCAGTGACGGGCCAGGCTATGGCTACACCTTC
TRBJ2-1,TRBD2,-,TRBV4-2,CASSQDGAGGDYNEQFF,TGTGCCAGCAGCCAAGATGGCGCGGGGGGGGATTACAATGAGCAGTTCTTC
TRBJ2-1,-,-,TRBV27,CASSFDRGGDSNEQFF,TGTGCCAGCAGTTTTGACAGGGGAGGGGACAGCAATGAGCAGTTCTTC
TRBJ1-2,-,-,TRBV30,CAWIPWTLNYGYTF,TGTGCCTGGATCCCTTGGACTCTTAACTATGGCTACACCTTC
TRBJ2-7,TRBD1,-,TRBV5-1,CASSGTGVYEQYF,TGCGCCAGCAGCGGGACAGGGGTCTACGAGCAGTACTTC
TRBJ2-5,TRBD2,-,TRBV10-3,CAISDQAGGPGTQYF,TGTGCCATCAGTGACCAAGCGGGGGGGCCGGGGACCCAGTACTTC
TRBJ1-2,-,-,TRBV20-1,CSAQGNYGYTF,TGCAGTGCCCAGGGTAACTATGGCTACACCTTC
TRBJ2-1,-,-,TRBV7-9,CASSALGEQFF,TGTGCCAGCAGCGCACTTGGTGAGCAGTTCTTC
TRBJ2-1,TRBD1,-,TRBV4-2,CASSQVGTGDNEQFF,TGTGCCAGCAGCCAAGTCGGGACAGGGGACAATGAGCAGTTCTTC
TRBJ2-7,-,-,TRBV4-1,CASSQELRSSYEQYF,TGCGCCAGCAGCCAAGAGCTACGGAGCTCCTACGAGCAGTACTTC
TRBJ1-2,-,-,TRBV15,CATSEGAGGYTF,TGTGCCACGTCCGAAGGGGCCGGAGGCTACACCTTC
TRBJ2-3,-,-,TRBV10-1,CASSLTGSTDTQYF,TGCGCCAGCAGTTTAACCGGGAGCACAGATACGCAGTATTTT
TRBJ1-1,-,-,TRBV18,CASSPGQGMNTEAFF,TGTGCCAGCTCACCGGGGCAGGGTATGAACACTGAAGCTTTCTTT
TRBJ2-7,-,-,TRBV18,CASSPMTGSEQYF,TGTGCCAGCTCACCCATGACAGGCTCCGAGCAGTACTTC
TRBJ2-7,TRBD1,-,TRBV2,CADGQGAREQYF,TGTGCCGACGGACAGGGGGCCCGCGAGCAGTACTTC
TRBJ2-7,-,-,TRBV7-7,CASSLTQGHEQYF,TGTGCCAGCAGCTTAACCCAGGGCCACGAGCAGTACTTC
TRBJ2-1,TRBD2,-,TRBV4-1,CASSQEQGGLAGPNEQFF,TGCGCCAGCAGCCAAGAGCAAGGGGGACTAGCGGGGCCTAATGAGCAGTTCTTC
TRBJ1-3,-,-,TRBV25-1,CASSEQGRNTIYF,TGTGCCAGCAGTGAACAGGGGAGAAACACCATATATTTT
TRBJ2-1,TRBD1,-,TRBV5-1,CASSPLLDRPYNEQFF,TGCGCCAGCAGCCCACTTCTGGACAGGCCCTACAATGAGCAGTTCTTC
TRBJ2-5,TRBD2,-,TRBV6-1,CASSLAGGRETQYF,TGTGCCAGCTCGTTAGCGGGGGGAAGGGAGACCCAGTACTTC
TRBJ2-7,TRBD1,-,TRBV5-1,CASTTGQGAEYEQYF,TGCGCCAGCACCACGGGACAGGGGGCGGAGTACGAGCAGTACTTC
TRBJ1-6,-,-,TRBV7-8,CASSLLQAQALNNSPLHF,TGTGCCAGCAGCTTACTACAGGCCCAGGCTTTGAATAATTCACCCCTCCACTTT
TRBJ2-2,TRBD1,-,TRBV6-1,CASSNTGVAGELFF,TGTGCCAGCAGTAATACAGGGGTGGCCGGGGAGCTGTTTTTT
TRBJ2-7,-,few,TRBV2,CASSEQRNYEQYF,TGTGCCAGCAGTGAGCAGAGGAATTACGAGCAGTACTTC
TRBJ2-5,TRBD1,-,TRBV27,CASFPQGRGRQETQYF,TGTGCCAGCTTTCCACAGGGCAGGGGGCGGCAAGAGACCCAGTACTTC
TRBJ2-1,-,-,TRBV10-2,CASSRVNEQFF,TGCGCCAGCTCCAGGGTGAATGAGCAGTTCTTC
TRBJ2-5,TRBD2,-,TRBV5-1,CASSLVLAGVQETQYF,TGCGCCAGCAGCTTAGTACTAGCGGGTGTTCAAGAGACCCAGTACTTC
TRBJ2-3,-,-,TRBV7-9,CASSLEEQGKRVDTQYF,TGTGCCAGCAGCTTAGAGGAACAGGGAAAGAGGGTGGATACGCAGTATTTT
TRBJ1-5,-,-,TRBV4-1,CASSQERTGASNQPQHF,TGCGCCAGCAGCCAAGAAAGAACAGGCGCGAGCAATCAGCCCCAGCATTTT
TRBJ2-7,-,-,TRBV30,CAWSAPGRTEYEQYF,TGTGCCTGGAGCGCACCCGGGAGAACTGAATACGAGCAGTACTTC